This record looks at one T cell receptor beta chain sequence and its context. The sample is drawn from a study of blood T cell repertoires in COVID-19. On the study more broadly: T cells, B-cell-depleted T cells, or PBMCs supplied cDNA or gDNA.

The germline V and J ends were trimmed by 2 bases and 4 bases, with 9 bases remaining between them. The CDR3 is made up of 14 amino acids. Germline loops: CDR1 SNHLY, CDR2 FYNNEI. The repertoire was sequenced with immunoSEQ multiplex PCR; TCRdb's copy has only in-frame clones and lacks some. The sample consists of 15,000 or so clones, 85% to 90% of them appearing once. This receptor was identified in a human donor in a cohort sampled during active COVID-19. The material sequenced was peripheral blood. The rearrangement joins TRBV2 to TRBJ2-1; D is unresolved. In DNA form, the CDR3 reads TGTGCCAGCAGTGAAACGACACCGTACAATGAGCAGTTCTTC. This encodes CASSETTPYNEQFF.